The 5 T cell receptor beta chains in this list originate from one sample, sequenced in a study of monozygotic twins with cystic fibrosis. Clones were read by immunoSEQ multiplex PCR, and TCRdb kept only the in-frame ones, dropping some. This table has 14,000 to 15,000 clones, more than 75% appearing once. Sequenced input: blood. The receptors were sampled from a boy younger than 18 with cystic fibrosis.

The rearrangement links TRBV19 to TRBJ2-7; D is perhaps TRBD1 (8 bases). The CDR3 runs 15 residues. In germline, CDR1 is LNHDA, CDR2 SQIVND (reference sequence). Trimming took 4 bases from V and 6 from J, leaving 19 bases between them. The CDR3 sequence is CASSKGRQGRGEQYF. As DNA, the CDR3 is TGTGCCAGTAGTAAAGGACGACAGGGGAGGGGCGAGCAGTACTTC.

The chain is built from TRBV7-9 and TRBJ1-5, with a weak D call TRBD1 (6 bases). V was clipped by 5 bases and J by 3 bases, with 11 bases between them. Germline V CDR1 and CDR2: SEHNR, FQNEAQ (reference sequence). The CDR3 loop spans 14 amino acids. The CDR3, as DNA: TGTGCCAGCAGCCAGACAGGTCACAATCAGCCCCAGCATTTT. Residues: CASSQTGHNQPQHF.

The table lists this clone with a few counts. The CDR3 nucleotides are TGTGCCAGCTCACCACCGATTAACTATGGCTACACCTTC. Its translation: CASSPPINYGYTF. The rearrangement joins TRBV18 to TRBJ1-2; no definite D call. From germline, CDR1 is KGHSH and CDR2 LQKENI. The CDR3 is made up of 13 amino acids. Deletions cut 0 bases from V and 1 base from J, with 3 bases between.

This clone has just a few counts. The CDR3 region has the DNA TGTGCCAGCAGCCAGGGCCTTAACTCTGGAAACACCATATATTTT. Translation gives CASSQGLNSGNTIYF. The V and J genes are TRBV7-9 and TRBJ1-3; maybe TRBD1 (5 bases). Germline V gives CDR1 SEHNR, CDR2 FQNEAQ (reference sequence). V was trimmed by 5 bases and J by 0 bases, leaving 11 bases between them. The CDR3 totals 15 residues.

The V call is TRBV19, the J call TRBJ1-5; tentative D call: TRBD1 (5 bases). This CDR3 region has 13 residues. Germline V gene sequence: CDR1 LNHDA, CDR2 SQIVND (reference sequence). V was pared by 3 bases and J by 7 bases, with 10 bases between. CDR3 residues: CASSMGGGQPQHF. CDR3 coding DNA: TGTGCCAGTAGTATGGGGGGAGGCCAGCCCCAGCATTTT.